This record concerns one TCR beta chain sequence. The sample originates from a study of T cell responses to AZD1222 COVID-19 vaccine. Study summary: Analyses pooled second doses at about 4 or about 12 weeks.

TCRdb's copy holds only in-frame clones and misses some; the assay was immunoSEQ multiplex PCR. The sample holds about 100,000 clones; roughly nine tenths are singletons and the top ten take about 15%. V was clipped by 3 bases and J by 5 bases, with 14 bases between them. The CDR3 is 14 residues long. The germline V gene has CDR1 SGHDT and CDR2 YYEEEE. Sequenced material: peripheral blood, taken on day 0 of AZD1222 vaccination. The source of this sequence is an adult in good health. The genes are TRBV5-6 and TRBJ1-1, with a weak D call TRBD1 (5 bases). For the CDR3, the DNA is TGTGCCAGCAGCTCGGCAGGGATAAATACTGAAGCTTTCTTT. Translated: CASSSAGINTEAFF.